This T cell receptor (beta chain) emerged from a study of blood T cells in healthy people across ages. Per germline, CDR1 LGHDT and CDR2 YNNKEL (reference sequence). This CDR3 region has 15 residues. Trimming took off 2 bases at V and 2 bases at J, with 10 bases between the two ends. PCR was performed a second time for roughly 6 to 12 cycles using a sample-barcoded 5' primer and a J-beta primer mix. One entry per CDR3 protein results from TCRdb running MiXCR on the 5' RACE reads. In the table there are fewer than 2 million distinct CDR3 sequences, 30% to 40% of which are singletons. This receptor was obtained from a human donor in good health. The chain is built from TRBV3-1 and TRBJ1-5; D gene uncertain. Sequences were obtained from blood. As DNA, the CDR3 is TGTGCCAGCAGCCAATCCGGGTCCGGCAATCAGCCCCAGCATTTT. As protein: CASSQSGSGNQPQHF.